These 10 T cell receptor beta chains came from one sample sequenced in a study of a mutant IDH1 vaccine in newly diagnosed glioma (dated by TCRdb to the early 2020s). The time point label corresponds to: week 35, safety follow-up. Every vaccine dose consisted of 300 ug of a 20-mer mutant IDH1 peptide in Montanide, administered subcutaneously together with topical imiquimod. These TCRs' antigens remain unknown. Receptors were amplified or captured by the immunoSEQ multiplex PCR assay. Sourced from immuneACCESS, this table was stored by TCRdb with only in-frame sequences that have V and J called. A share of the clones is absent; for the studies checked, an unresolved V gene accounts for under half, and the remainder has no known explanation. The sample contains about 50,000 clones, about 85% of them found a single time. The ten largest clones add up to under 5% of the sample. Sequencing used PBMCs, obtained from a glioma patient whose treatment included an IDH1 peptide vaccine. The receptors derive from a woman between 18 and 29 years old with glioma.

V gene TRBV9 combines with J gene TRBJ2-3; D gene uncertain. The CDR3 has 11 residues. CDR1 and CDR2 (germline): SGDLS, YYNGEE. Trimming left V 3 bases short and J 7 bases short, with 6 bases between. CDR3 in amino acids: CASSDGYTQYF. CDR3 sequence (DNA): TGTGCCAGCAGCGATGGATATACGCAGTATTTT.

The chain recombines TRBV5-6 with TRBJ2-3, with 7 bases that match TRBD1. V shed 4 bases and J 0 bases; nucleotides not matched to a gene: 8. Germline V gene sequence: CDR1 SGHDT, CDR2 YYEEEE. The CDR3 has 16 amino acids. Here the CDR3 DNA reads TGTGCCAGCAGCGTTTACAGGGGACCTAGCACAGATACGCAGTATTTT. Translated: CASSVYRGPSTDTQYF.

The chain joins TRBV9 to TRBJ1-1, with 9 bases aligning to TRBD1. Germline values: CDR1 SGDLS, CDR2 YYNGEE. The CDR3 covers 15 residues. Losses at the gene ends were 3 bases for V and 0 bases for J; bases not matched to a gene: 3. CDR3 nucleotide sequence: TGTGCCAGCAGCGATAGGGACAGGGTGAACACTGAAGCTTTCTTT. Encoded protein: CASSDRDRVNTEAFF.

This clone was counted only a few times. The rearrangement uses TRBV19 and TRBJ1-1; 7 nucleotides agree with TRBD1. CDR1 and CDR2 from the germline V gene are LNHDA and SQIVND (reference sequence). This CDR3 spans 11 amino acids. V dropped 3 bases and J dropped 10; count of bases not matched to a gene: 2. CDR3 loop: CASSIRDRAFF. The CDR3, as DNA: TGTGCCAGTAGTATCCGGGACAGAGCTTTCTTT.

The V and J genes are TRBV29-1 and TRBJ2-1; a weak D match, TRBD1 (6 bases). Deletions cut 3 bases from V and 1 base from J, with 10 bases between. CDR3 length: 14 residues. Germline CDR1 SQVTM, CDR2 ANQGSEA. For the CDR3, the DNA is TGCAGCGTTGACGGCAGGGGTTCCTACAATGAGCAGTTCTTC. Residues: CSVDGRGSYNEQFF.

The chain joins TRBV6-5 to TRBJ2-7; 7 positions agree with TRBD1. CDR3 size: 15 residues. V was pared by 4 bases and J by 0 bases, with 6 bases of the junction left unmatched. Germline values: CDR1 MNHEY, CDR2 SVGAGI. DNA of the CDR3: TGTGCCAGCAGTTTGACAGGGATAAGCTCCTACGAGCAGTACTTC. It is translated as CASSLTGISSYEQYF.

DNA for the CDR3: TGTGCCAGCAGTTTGGCGAACTATGGCTACACCTTC. It codes for CASSLANYGYTF. V gene TRBV28 combines with J gene TRBJ1-2; no definite D call. This CDR3 contains 12 residues. V lost 3 bases and J 2 bases, leaving 4 bases between the germline ends. Germline lookup yields CDR1 MDHEN and CDR2 SYDVKM.

The rearrangement joins TRBV7-3 to TRBJ2-5, with D possibly TRBD1 on 5 matching bases. Germline V gives CDR1 SGHTA, CDR2 FQGTGA. The CDR3 consists of 15 residues. Trimming took off 6 bases at V and 4 bases at J, with 18 bases between the two ends. The CDR3 here is CASRLGGPGSETQYF. The CDR3 nucleotides are TGTGCCAGCAGGTTGGGTGGGCCAGGGTCAGAGACCCAGTACTTC.

Only one count was recorded for this clone. This chain joins TRBV5-1 and TRBJ2-3, with D uncertain. V lost 2 bases and J lost 2, with 0 bases in between. The CDR3 runs to 11 residues. Germline CDR1 reads SGHRS; CDR2 reads YFSETQ. The CDR3 sequence is CASSFTDTQYF. The DNA of the CDR3 is TGCGCCAGCAGCTTCACAGATACGCAGTATTTT. Together with reference TRBV5-1 and TRBJ2-3, the CDR3 gives the full variable domain: KAGVTQTPRYLIKTRGQQVTLSCSPISGHRSVSWYQQTPGQGLQFLFEYFSETQRNKGNFPGRFSGRQFSNSRSEMNVSTLELGDSALYLCASSFTDTQYFGPGTRLTVL.

Note on this clone: Other DNA sequences in this sample translate to the same CDR3. The chain employs TRBV6-5 and TRBJ1-2; tentatively, D is TRBD1 (5 bases). The germline V gene encodes CDR1 MNHEY and CDR2 SVGAGI. V lost 2 bases and J lost 7, with 5 bases in between. The CDR3 is 11 residues long. CDR3 loop: CASSYGGGYTF. CDR3 coding DNA: TGTGCCAGCAGTTACGGGGGTGGCTACACCTTC.